This TCR beta chain comes out of a study of blood T cell repertoires in COVID-19. The protocol was immunoSEQ multiplex PCR, while the TCRdb copy is restricted to in-frame clones and leaves out a portion. The profile shows 200,000 to 250,000 clones, roughly 87% of them singletons. The TCR was taken from a woman aged 25 to 45 with acute COVID-19. Sequencing was done on a sample of PBMCs or T cells enriched from blood (not recorded which).

The CDR3 is CASSVGLAGVPETQYF. The CDR3 DNA sequence: TGTGCCAGCAGCGTAGGACTAGCGGGAGTACCGGAGACCCAGTACTTC. The chain is built from TRBV9 and TRBJ2-5; 12 positions agree with TRBD2. V shed 0 bases, J shed 5 bases, and the junction held 5 bases outside the gene matches. The CDR3 totals 16 residues. CDR1 and CDR2 (germline): SGDLS, YYNGEE.